The clone carrying this T cell receptor beta chain is classed as medium-sized. Its specificity is not known. Germline CDR1 is SNHLY and CDR2 is FYNNEI. Trimming stripped 7 bases from V and 4 bases from J, with 19 bases between. This CDR3 is 15 amino acids long. This record comes from a study of siplizumab effects on memory and regulatory T cells. At the level of the study: Pairing was applied to the mixed lymphocyte reactions, which contained siplizumab at approximately 0.91 ug/mL or no drug. Whole-study findings and limits: Researchers could not give a naive or memory phenotype to roughly 75-97% of proliferating CD4+ or CD8+ clones.

Responder and stimulator cells in the mixed lymphocyte reaction were cultured together for more than 5 days at 37°C. Assay used: immunoSEQ multiplex PCR; TCRdb lists only in-frame clones, some missing. The sample consists of 9,500 to 11,000 clones, more than 45% of them appearing once. Sequencing was carried out using CFSE-low (dividing) CD4+ T cells sorted from an allogeneic mixed lymphocyte reaction. The sequence came from a human donor in good health; the cells came from an allogeneic mixed lymphocyte reaction. The V call is TRBV2, the J call TRBJ1-1; possibly TRBD1 for D (6 bases). CDR3 sequence reads: CASILEAGGGTEAFF. CDR3 bases: TGTGCCAGCATCCTCGAGGCCGGGGGCGGCACTGAAGCTTTCTTT.